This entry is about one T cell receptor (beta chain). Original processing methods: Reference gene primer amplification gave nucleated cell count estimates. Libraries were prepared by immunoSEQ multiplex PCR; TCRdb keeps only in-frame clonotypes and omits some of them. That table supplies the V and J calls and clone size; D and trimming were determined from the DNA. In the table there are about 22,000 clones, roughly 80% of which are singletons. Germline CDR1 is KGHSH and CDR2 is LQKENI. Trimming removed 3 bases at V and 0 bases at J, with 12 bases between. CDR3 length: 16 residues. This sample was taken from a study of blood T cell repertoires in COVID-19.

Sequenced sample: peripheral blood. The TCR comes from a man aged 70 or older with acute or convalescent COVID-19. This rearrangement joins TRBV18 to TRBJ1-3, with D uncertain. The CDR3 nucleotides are TGTGCCAGCTCACCTCAGTCTAGCAGCTCTGGAAACACCATATATTTT. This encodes CASSPQSSSSGNTIYF.